The 9 T cell receptor beta chains given below trace back to one sample, sequenced in a study of cytomegalovirus exposure and HLA in healthy donors. This table comes from immunoSEQ multiplex PCR, and its TCRdb copy is limited to in-frame clones, with some not included. The table has about 76,000 clones, 94% seen once; the top ten hold roughly 1.5%. The source material was PBMCs. All receptors derive from a young man in good health and CMV-seropositive.

V is TRBV19 and J is TRBJ2-1; a weak D match, TRBD2 (6 bases). The V end lost 4 bases, the J end lost 0 bases, and 7 bases lay between the germline ends. Germline CDR1 LNHDA, CDR2 SQIVND (reference sequence). The CDR3 length is 14 residues. In nucleotides, the CDR3 is TGTGCCAGTAGTAGCGGGACCTCCTACAATGAGCAGTTCTTC. It yields the protein CASSSGTSYNEQFF.

CDR3 sequence (DNA): TGTGCCAGCAACCCTACTAGCGGGATCTACGAGCAGTACTTC. Translated: CASNPTSGIYEQYF. The chain uses TRBV28 and TRBJ2-7; 10 bases fit TRBD2. The CDR3 runs to 14 residues. CDR1 MDHEN and CDR2 SYDVKM come from the germline V gene. Losses at the gene ends were 7 bases for V and 3 bases for J; bases not matched to a gene: 6.

The chain employs TRBV7-9 and TRBJ2-4, with a tentative D call TRBD1 (6 bases). In germline, CDR1 is SEHNR, CDR2 FQNEAQ (reference sequence). Trimming pared 0 bases from V and 0 bases from J, leaving 15 bases between. The CDR3 has 18 residues. This CDR3 reads CASSLADSKALAKNIQYF. DNA of the CDR3: TGTGCCAGCAGCTTAGCGGACAGTAAGGCCTTAGCCAAAAACATTCAGTACTTC.

This sequence joins TRBV7-3 and TRBJ2-3; no clear D gene. This CDR3 is built from 14 residues. CDR1 is SGHTA and CDR2 is FQGTGA in the germline V gene. With 5 bases removed from V and 1 base from J, the gap between germline ends came to 10 bases. This chain's CDR3 is CASSPLGRTDTQYF. In nucleotides, the CDR3 is TGTGCCAGCAGCCCCCTTGGCCGCACAGATACGCAGTATTTT.

V is TRBV28 and J is TRBJ1-1; 12 nucleotides agree with TRBD1. Trimming at V came to 5 bases and at J to 1 base, leaving 14 bases not matched to a gene. Germline V gives CDR1 MDHEN, CDR2 SYDVKM. This CDR3 region has 19 residues. Here the CDR3 reads CASSPILGTGGPRNTEAFF. CDR3 DNA sequence: TGTGCCAGCAGTCCAATCTTAGGGACAGGGGGCCCCCGGAACACTGAAGCTTTCTTT.

V usage is TRBV9 and J usage is TRBJ2-1, with D perhaps matching TRBD2 (7 bases). The V end lost 4 bases, the J end lost 2 bases, and 16 bases lay between the germline ends. Germline V gene data show CDR1 as SGDLS and CDR2 as YYNGEE. The CDR3 length is 16 residues. The CDR3 DNA sequence: TGTGCCAGCAGCTTAACTCCGCGGGGGCCCTACAATGAGCAGTTCTTC. This codes for CASSLTPRGPYNEQFF.

The rearrangement uses TRBV27 and TRBJ1-1; tentative D call: TRBD1 (5 bases). Germline-derived CDR1 and CDR2 are MNHEY and SMNVEV (reference sequence). The CDR3 spans 17 residues. V was trimmed by 0 bases and J by 0 bases, leaving 14 bases between them. DNA of the CDR3: TGTGCCAGCAGTTTATCCCCCCGCCGGGGGTTGAACACTGAAGCTTTCTTT. Protein: CASSLSPRRGLNTEAFF.

This sequence joins TRBV7-9 and TRBJ2-7, with a possible D match to TRBD2 (5 bases). Germline CDR1 is SEHNR and CDR2 is FQNEAQ (reference sequence). The CDR3 runs to 12 residues. Trimming cost V 3 bases and J 6 bases, with 9 bases left between them. This CDR3 reads CASSFDEGEQYF. CDR3 coding DNA: TGTGCCAGCAGCTTCGATGAGGGCGAGCAGTACTTC. The entire variable domain, with the rest obtained from reference TRBV7-9 and TRBJ2-7, is as follows: DTGVSQNPRHKITKRGQNVTFRCDPISEHNRLYWYRQTLGQGPEFLTYFQNEAQLEKSRLLSDRFSAERPKGSFSTLEIQRTEQGDSAMYLCASSFDEGEQYFGPGTRLTVT.

This clone was counted a few times. The V call is TRBV12-5, the J call TRBJ2-2; D may be TRBD1 (6 bases). The CDR3 has 15 amino acids. V was shortened by 0 bases and J by 6 bases, with 11 bases between the two germline ends. Germline V lookup: CDR1 LGHNT, CDR2 FRNRAP. As DNA, the CDR3 is TGTGCTAGTGGTTTGGTGTTCGAGGGGGCCGGGGAGCTGTTTTTT. Protein product: CASGLVFEGAGELFF. Using reference TRBV12-5 and TRBJ2-2 for the parts outside the CDR3, the full variable domain is DARVTQTPRHKVTEMGQEVTMRCQPILGHNTVFWYRQTMMQGLELLAYFRNRAPLDDSGMPKDRFSAEMPDATLATLKIQPSEPRDSAVYFCASGLVFEGAGELFFGEGSRLTVL.